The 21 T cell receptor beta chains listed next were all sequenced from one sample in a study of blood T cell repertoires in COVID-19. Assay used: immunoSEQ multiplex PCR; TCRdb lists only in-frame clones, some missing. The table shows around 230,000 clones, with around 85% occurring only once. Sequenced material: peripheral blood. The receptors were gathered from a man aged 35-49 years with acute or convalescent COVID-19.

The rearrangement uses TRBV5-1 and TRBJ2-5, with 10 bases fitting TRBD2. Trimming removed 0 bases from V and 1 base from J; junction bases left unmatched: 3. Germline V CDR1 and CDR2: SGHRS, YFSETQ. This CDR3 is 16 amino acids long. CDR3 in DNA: TGCGCCAGCAGCTTGGGGGCTAGCGGGGGCCAAGAGACCCAGTACTTC. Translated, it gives CASSLGASGGQETQYF.

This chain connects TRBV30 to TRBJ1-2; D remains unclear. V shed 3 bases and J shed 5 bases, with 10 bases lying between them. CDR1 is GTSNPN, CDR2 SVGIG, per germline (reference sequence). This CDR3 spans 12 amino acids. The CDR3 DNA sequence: TGTGCCTGGAGATTCCCCGGGTATGGCTACACCTTC. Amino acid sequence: CAWRFPGYGYTF.

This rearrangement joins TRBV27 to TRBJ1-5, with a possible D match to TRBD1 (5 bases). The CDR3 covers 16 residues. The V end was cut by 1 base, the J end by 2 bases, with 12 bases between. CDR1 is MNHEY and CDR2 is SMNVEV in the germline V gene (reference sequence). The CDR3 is CASSLYGRVGNQPQHF. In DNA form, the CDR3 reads TGTGCCAGCAGTTTATACGGCAGGGTGGGCAATCAGCCCCAGCATTTT.

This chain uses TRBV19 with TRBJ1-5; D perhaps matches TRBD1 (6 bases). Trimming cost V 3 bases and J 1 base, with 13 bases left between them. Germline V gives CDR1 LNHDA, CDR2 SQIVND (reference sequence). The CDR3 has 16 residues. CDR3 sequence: CASSITGTFSNQPQHF. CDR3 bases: TGTGCCAGTAGTATCACCGGGACATTCAGCAATCAGCCCCAGCATTTT.

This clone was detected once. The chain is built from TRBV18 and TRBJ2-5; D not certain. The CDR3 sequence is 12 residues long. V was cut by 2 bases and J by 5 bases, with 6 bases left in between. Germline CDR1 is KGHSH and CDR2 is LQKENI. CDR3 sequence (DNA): TGTGCCAGCTCACCATCAGGCGAGACCCAGTACTTC. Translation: CASSPSGETQYF.

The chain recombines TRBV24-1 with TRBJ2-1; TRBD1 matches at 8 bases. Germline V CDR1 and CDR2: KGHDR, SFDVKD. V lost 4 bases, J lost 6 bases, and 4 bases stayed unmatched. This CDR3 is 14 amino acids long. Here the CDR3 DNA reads TGTGCCACCAGTGACTCGGACAGGGCCAATGAGCAGTTCTTC. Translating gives CATSDSDRANEQFF.

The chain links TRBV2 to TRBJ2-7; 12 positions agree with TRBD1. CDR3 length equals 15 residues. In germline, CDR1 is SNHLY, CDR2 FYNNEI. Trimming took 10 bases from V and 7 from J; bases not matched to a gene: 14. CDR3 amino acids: CAISVRDRGPREQYF. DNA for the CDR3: TGTGCCATCTCAGTGAGGGACAGGGGGCCTAGGGAGCAGTACTTC.

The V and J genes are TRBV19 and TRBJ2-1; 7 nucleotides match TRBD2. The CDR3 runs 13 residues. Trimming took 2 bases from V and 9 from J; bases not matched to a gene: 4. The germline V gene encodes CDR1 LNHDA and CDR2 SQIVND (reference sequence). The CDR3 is CASSISGGGEQFF. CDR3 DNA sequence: TGTGCCAGTAGTATATCGGGGGGAGGTGAGCAGTTCTTC. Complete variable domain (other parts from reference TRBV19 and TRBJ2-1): DGGITQSPKYLFRKEGQNVTLSCEQNLNHDAMYWYRQDPGQGLRLIYYSQIVNDFQKGDIAEGYSVSREKKESFPLTVTSAQKNPTAFYLCASSISGGGEQFFGPGTRLTVL.

The CDR3 DNA is TGTGCCAGCAGCGTAATAGCAGGGTATGGTGAGCAGTTCTTC. Encoded protein: CASSVIAGYGEQFF. V is TRBV9 and J is TRBJ2-1, with a possible D match to TRBD1 (5 bases). V shed 1 base and J shed 9 bases, with 14 bases lying between them. The CDR3 length is 14 residues. Germline V gives CDR1 SGDLS, CDR2 YYNGEE.

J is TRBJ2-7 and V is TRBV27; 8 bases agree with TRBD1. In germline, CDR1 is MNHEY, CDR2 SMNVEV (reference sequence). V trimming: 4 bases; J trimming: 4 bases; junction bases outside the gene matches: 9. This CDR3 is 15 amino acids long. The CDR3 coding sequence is TGTGCCAGCAGTTCCGGACAGGGCAAAGAGTACGAGCAGTACTTC. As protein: CASSSGQGKEYEQYF.

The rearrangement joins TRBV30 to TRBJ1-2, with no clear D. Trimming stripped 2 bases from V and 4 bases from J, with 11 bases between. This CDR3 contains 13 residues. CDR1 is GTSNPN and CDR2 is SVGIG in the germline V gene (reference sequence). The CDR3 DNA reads TGTGCCTGGAGTCTCGAGCGAGTCTATGGCTACACCTTC. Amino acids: CAWSLERVYGYTF.

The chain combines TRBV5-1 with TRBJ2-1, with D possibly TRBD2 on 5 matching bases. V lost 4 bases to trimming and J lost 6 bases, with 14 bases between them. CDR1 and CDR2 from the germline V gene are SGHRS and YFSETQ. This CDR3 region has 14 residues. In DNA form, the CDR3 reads TGCGCCAGCAGCAGCCTACTAGATCCCAATGAGCAGTTCTTC. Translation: CASSSLLDPNEQFF.

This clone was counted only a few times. CDR3 sequence: CASSEGAGSSYEQYF. The CDR3 region has the DNA TGTGCCAGTAGCGAGGGGGCAGGTTCTTCCTACGAGCAGTACTTC. The rearrangement uses TRBV19 and TRBJ2-7; TRBD1 aligns across 7 bases. Germline V gene data show CDR1 as LNHDA and CDR2 as SQIVND (reference sequence). The CDR3 has 15 amino acids. The trim removed 6 bases at V and 1 base at J, leaving 9 bases unmatched.

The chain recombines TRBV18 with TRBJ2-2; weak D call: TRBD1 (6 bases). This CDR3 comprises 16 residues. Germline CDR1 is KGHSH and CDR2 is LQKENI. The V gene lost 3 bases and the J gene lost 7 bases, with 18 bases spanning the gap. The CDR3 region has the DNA TGTGCCAGCTCACCCGGACAGCCCCGGTCATTCGGGGAGCTGTTTTTT. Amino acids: CASSPGQPRSFGELFF.

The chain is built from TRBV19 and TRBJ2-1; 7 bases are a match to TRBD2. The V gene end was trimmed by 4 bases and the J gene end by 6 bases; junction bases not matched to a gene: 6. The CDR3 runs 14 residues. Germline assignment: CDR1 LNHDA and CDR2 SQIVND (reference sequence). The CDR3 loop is CASSTGGSGNEQFF. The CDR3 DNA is TGTGCCAGTAGTACGGGGGGATCTGGCAATGAGCAGTTCTTC.

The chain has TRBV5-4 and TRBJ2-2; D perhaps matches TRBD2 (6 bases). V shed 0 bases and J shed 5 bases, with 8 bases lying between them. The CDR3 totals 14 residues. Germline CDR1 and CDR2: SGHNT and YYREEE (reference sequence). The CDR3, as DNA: TGTGCCAGCAGCTTGGCGACTAGGACCGGGGAGCTGTTTTTT. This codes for CASSLATRTGELFF.

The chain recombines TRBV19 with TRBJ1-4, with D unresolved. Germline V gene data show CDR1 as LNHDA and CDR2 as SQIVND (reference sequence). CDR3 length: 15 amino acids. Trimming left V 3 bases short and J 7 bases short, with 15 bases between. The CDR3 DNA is TGTGCCAGTAGTATTCTCCTCCGTGGCGGTGAAAAACTGTTTTTT. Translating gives CASSILLRGGEKLFF.

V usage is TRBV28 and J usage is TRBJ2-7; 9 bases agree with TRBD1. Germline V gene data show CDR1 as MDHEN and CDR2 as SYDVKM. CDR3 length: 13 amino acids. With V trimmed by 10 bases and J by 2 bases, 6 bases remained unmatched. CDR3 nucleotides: TGTGCCACCATACAGGGGGCCCCCTACGAGCAGTACTTC. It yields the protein CATIQGAPYEQYF.

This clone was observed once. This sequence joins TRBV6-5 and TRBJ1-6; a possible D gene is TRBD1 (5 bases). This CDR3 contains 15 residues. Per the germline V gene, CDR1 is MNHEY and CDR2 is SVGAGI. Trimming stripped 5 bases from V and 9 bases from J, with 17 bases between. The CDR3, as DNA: TGTGCCAGCAGTCCTCGGACACACAATAGTTCACCCCTCCACTTT. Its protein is CASSPRTHNSSPLHF.

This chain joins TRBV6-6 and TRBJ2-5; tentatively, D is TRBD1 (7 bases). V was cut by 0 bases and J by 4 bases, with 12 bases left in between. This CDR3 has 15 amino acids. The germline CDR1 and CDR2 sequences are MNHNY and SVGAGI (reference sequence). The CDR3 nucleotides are TGTGCCAGCAGTTACTCGGCTCAGGGGGGAGAGACCCAGTACTTC. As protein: CASSYSAQGGETQYF.

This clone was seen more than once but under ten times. The CDR3 spells CASSATRDNGYTF. The CDR3, as DNA: TGTGCCAGCAGCGCGACAAGGGACAATGGCTACACCTTC. The chain combines TRBV6-5 with TRBJ1-2; D is perhaps TRBD1 (6 bases). V was clipped by 6 bases and J by 6 bases, with 14 bases between them. Germline values: CDR1 MNHEY, CDR2 SVGAGI. This CDR3 has 13 amino acids.